Presented here are 7 T cell receptor beta chains from one specimen sequenced in a study of read filtering for tumor transcriptome and immune sequencing. Molecular barcoded adaptors covering alpha/delta and beta/gamma chains were used on 400 ng RNA. TCRdb used MiXCR to reprocess the reads, holding one entry per CDR3 protein. Of tens of thousands of distinct CDR3 sequences listed, approximately 12% are singletons. Sequenced: a population of CD138-negative cells sorted from bone marrow. The receptors stem from a donor older than 35 with multiple myeloma.

This clonotype was counted at least ten times. The chain couples TRBV6-2 or TRBV6-3 to TRBJ2-1, with D perhaps TRBD1 (6 bases). Trimming removed 5 bases from V and 6 bases from J, with 8 bases in between. The germline CDR1 and CDR2 sequences are MNHEY and SVGEGT. The CDR3 sequence is 12 residues long. The CDR3 bases are TGTGCCAGCAGTCCGACAGGCAATGAGCAGTTCTTC. This encodes CASSPTGNEQFF.

This clonotype has at least ten counts. The V and J genes are TRBV24-1 and TRBJ2-3; D assignment may be TRBD1 or TRBD2 (5 bases each). Trimming stripped 5 bases from V and 4 bases from J, with 15 bases between. The CDR3 contains 15 residues. CDR1 and CDR2 (germline): KGHDR, SFDVKD. CDR3 coding DNA: TGTGCCACCAGTGTAGTTGGGACCTCGGCAGATACGCAGTATTTT. As protein: CATSVVGTSADTQYF.

The sample holds many counts of this clonotype. The chain joins TRBV6-6 to TRBJ1-2; TRBD1 agrees at 9 bases. The CDR3 totals 14 residues. The V and J ends lost 5 bases and 5 bases, in that order; junction bases with no gene match: 6. The germline CDR1 and CDR2 sequences are MNHNY and SVGAGI (reference sequence). As DNA, the CDR3 is TGTGCCAGCAGTCCACAGGGGGCTGATTATGGCTACACCTTC. Protein product: CASSPQGADYGYTF.

Concerning this clonotype itself: This is likely a read error, given that the CDR3 carries no conserved phenylalanine or tryptophan at its end. The chain carries TRBV7-8 and TRBJ2-1; D remains unclear. The CDR3 runs to 13 residues. V lost 1 base and J lost 10, with 11 bases in between. CDR1 is SGHVS, CDR2 FQNEAQ, per germline. The CDR3 DNA is TGTGCCAGCAGCTTAGGGGGATTGGGCGAGCAGTTCCTC. Translation: CASSLGGLGEQFL.

This clonotype is labeled medium-sized. The chain links TRBV7-3 to TRBJ2-1; TRBD2 matches at 8 bases. V shed 0 bases, J shed 0 bases, and the junction held 4 bases outside the gene matches. The CDR3 has 17 residues. Per the germline V gene, CDR1 is SGHTA and CDR2 is FQGTGA. The CDR3 here is CASSLTSGASSYNEQFF. The CDR3 DNA follows: TGTGCCAGCAGCTTAACTAGCGGGGCTAGCTCCTACAATGAGCAGTTCTTC.

Notes on this clonotype: One junction end disagrees with the germline gene, perhaps due to a read error. The V gene is TRBV20-1, the J gene TRBJ2-3; TRBD2 agrees at 9 bases. The CDR3 sequence is 13 residues long. Looked up from germline, CDR1 is DFQATT and CDR2 is SNEGSKA (reference sequence). The CDR3 sequence: CSAEASGIDAQYF. CDR3 bases: TGCAGTGCTGAGGCTAGCGGGATAGATGCGCAGTATTTT.

This clonotype was seen a handful of times. This may be a read error, as it is one base from a much larger clone. Here the CDR3 DNA reads TGTGCCAGCTCCTTAGGGGGAGCTAACTATGGCTACACCTTC. Translating it yields CASSLGGANYGYTF. The chain uses TRBV2 and TRBJ1-2; D might be TRBD1 (6 bases). Germline-derived CDR1 and CDR2 are SNHLY and FYNNEI. Trimming cost V 8 bases and J 0 bases, with 13 bases left between them. The CDR3 contains 14 residues.